A selection of T cell receptor beta chains follows, all from one sample in a study of T cell responses to AZD1222 COVID-19 vaccine. Clones were sequenced by immunoSEQ multiplex PCR, and TCRdb holds only the in-frame ones, with some missing. Here the sample spans about 150,000 clones, about 90% being singletons. Sequences were derived from peripheral blood, sampled on day 0 of MenACWY control vaccination. These receptor sequences come from an adult in good health. Each CDR3 is given with its conserved first and last residue. Each record gives: clone size, J gene, V gene, D gene, CDR3 DNA, CDR3 protein. D genes are given only for firm matches. Clone size is stated in some rows and not others, as once, few, many or a class when expanded.

NA TRBJ1-6 TRBV6-5 NA TGTGCCATGCTGGAGGGGGGTAGGATTAATTCACCCCTCCACTTT CAMLEGGRINSPLHF
few TRBJ1-5 TRBV20-1 NA TGCAGTGCTGGTGGGAACAATCAGCCCCAGCATTTT CSAGGNNQPQHF
NA TRBJ1-2 TRBV27 NA TGTGCCAGCAGTTTTCGGGAGCCCGGGGTTGGCTATGGCTACACCTTC CASSFREPGVGYGYTF
once TRBJ2-3 TRBV19 TRBD2 TGTGCCAGTAGTAATCTAGCGGCCACAGATACGCAGTATTTT CASSNLAATDTQYF
NA TRBJ2-5 TRBV7-2 TRBD2 TGTGCCAGCAGCTTATCGGGACTAGTAAACCAAGAGACCCAGTACTTC CASSLSGLVNQETQYF
NA TRBJ1-1 TRBV6-5 TRBD1 TGTGCCAGCAGTAAGGGACAGGGCCTAAACACTGAAGCTTTCTTT CASSKGQGLNTEAFF
NA TRBJ1-1 TRBV5-1 NA TGCGCCAGCAGCTTGGGTGGCATGTTGGACACTGAAGCTTTCTTT CASSLGGMLDTEAFF
NA TRBJ2-6 TRBV27 NA TGTGCCAGCAGTACGGGACTGACCTCTGGGGCCAACGTCCTGACTTTC CASSTGLTSGANVLTF
few TRBJ1-4 TRBV3-1/TRBV3-2 TRBD1 TGTGCCAGCAGCCAATACACAGGGGGCTCAGTGCTGTTTTTT CASSQYTGGSVLFF
once TRBJ2-1 TRBV7-3 NA TGTGCCAGCAGCTTCATACAGGGTAACAATGAGCAGTTCTTC CASSFIQGNNEQFF
NA TRBJ2-2 TRBV5-1 NA TGCGCCAGCAGCTCCCGGACAGCGAACACCGGGGAGCTGTTTTTT CASSSRTANTGELFF
NA TRBJ2-3 TRBV4-2 NA TGTGCCAGCAGCCCCCAGGGGGGTAGGGTAGGTGTGGATACGCAGTATTTT CASSPQGGRVGVDTQYF
NA TRBJ1-4 TRBV7-9 NA TGTGCCAGCAGGGCCCCGTCAACTAATGAAAAACTGTTTTTT CASRAPSTNEKLFF
NA TRBJ1-2 TRBV5-8 NA TGTGCCAGCAGCTTGTCTCAGGCAGGCTATGGCTACACCTTC CASSLSQAGYGYTF
NA TRBJ1-4 TRBV5-1 TRBD1 TGCGCCAGCAGCTTGGAGACAGGGGGTAATGAAAAACTGTTTTTT CASSLETGGNEKLFF
once TRBJ1-2 TRBV11-2 NA TGTGCCAGCAGCCGATCGGGTGGCTATGGCTACACCTTC CASSRSGGYGYTF
NA TRBJ2-3 TRBV19 NA TGTGCCAGTAGTACAGGGGCAGATACGCAGTATTTT CASSTGADTQYF
NA TRBJ1-6 TRBV7-6 NA TGTGCCAGCAGCTCTTCGGGGGGGGTTGGTTACAATTCACCCCTCCACTTT CASSSSGGVGYNSPLHF
NA TRBJ1-5 TRBV6-1 NA TGTGCCAGCAGTGAAGGACAGTCGGGCAATCAGCCCCAGCATTTT CASSEGQSGNQPQHF
NA TRBJ2-5 TRBV3-1/TRBV3-2 TRBD2 TGTGCCAGCAGCCAGGCTAGCGGGGGGGCCACGGAGACCCAGTACTTC CASSQASGGATETQYF
NA TRBJ1-3 TRBV2 NA TGTGCCAGCAGCGAAACCCCCGGAAACACCATATATTTT CASSETPGNTIYF
once TRBJ2-3 TRBV28 NA TGTGCCAGCACCCGCACAGATACGCAGTATTTT CASTRTDTQYF
NA TRBJ1-2 TRBV28 TRBD1 TGTGCCAGCAGTCCTGGGGACAGGGCTAACTATGGCTACACCTTC CASSPGDRANYGYTF
once TRBJ2-1 TRBV5-1 NA TGCGCCAGCAGCTTGCCTACCTACAATGAGCAGTTCTTC CASSLPTYNEQFF
NA TRBJ1-6 TRBV6-1 NA TGTGCCAGCAGTGAGGGTCAGGGTGAATTTCCCCTCCACTTT CASSEGQGEFPLHF
NA TRBJ2-1 TRBV5-6 NA TGTGCCAGCAGGAGGTTACTTTACAATGAGCAGTTCTTC CASRRLLYNEQFF
NA TRBJ1-2 TRBV9 NA TGTGCCAGCAGCCAAGTCTCTAACTATGGCTACACCTTC CASSQVSNYGYTF
NA TRBJ1-3 TRBV4-3 NA TGCGCCAGCAGCCAAGATTACAGACCGAGCTCTGGAAACACCATATATTTT CASSQDYRPSSGNTIYF
NA TRBJ1-4 TRBV7-9 TRBD1 TGTGCCAGCAGCTCCCAGCAGGGGGAAGAAAAACTGTTTTTT CASSSQQGEEKLFF
NA TRBJ2-3 TRBV5-4 TRBD2 TGTGCCAGCAGCCGACTAGCGGGAGACACAGATACGCAGTATTTT CASSRLAGDTDTQYF
NA TRBJ1-2 TRBV7-8 NA TGTGCCAGCAGCTTAGACTGGGACGGTCGGGGTGGCTACACCTTC CASSLDWDGRGGYTF
NA TRBJ2-7 TRBV19 TRBD2 TGTGCCAGTGGACTAGCGGGAGGTTCCTACGAGCAGTACTTC CASGLAGGSYEQYF
NA TRBJ2-3 TRBV6-1 NA TGTGCCAGCAGTGAAGCCGGGGGCACAGATACGCAGTATTTT CASSEAGGTDTQYF
NA TRBJ1-3 TRBV6-5 NA TGTGCCAGCAGTCGGACGGTAGACTCTGGAAACACCATATATTTT CASSRTVDSGNTIYF
NA TRBJ2-1 TRBV30 NA TGTGCCTGGACCCTACTCGATGAGCAGTTCTTC CAWTLLDEQFF
few TRBJ1-6 TRBV5-1 TRBD1 TGCGCCAGCAGCTTGACAGGGGGGTCCTATAATTCACCCCTCCACTTT CASSLTGGSYNSPLHF
NA TRBJ1-5 TRBV5-1 NA TGCGCCAGCAGCTTAAAGGGGGACGATCAGCCCCAGCATTTT CASSLKGDDQPQHF
NA TRBJ2-1 TRBV10-3 TRBD2 TGTGCCATCAGTGAATCCGCACCGGGACTAGAGGAGCAGTTCTTC CAISESAPGLEEQFF
NA TRBJ1-2 TRBV25-1 TRBD1 TGTGCCAGCAGTGAATCTAACAGGGGGGGATATGGCTACACCTTC CASSESNRGGYGYTF
NA TRBJ1-4 TRBV27 TRBD1 TGTGCCAGCAGTTCGGGACAGATTAATGAAAAACTGTTTTTT CASSSGQINEKLFF
NA TRBJ2-1 TRBV5-6 TRBD1 TGTGCCAGCAGCTTGGCCGGGACAGGGCTCTTGGATGAGCAGTTCTTC CASSLAGTGLLDEQFF
NA TRBJ1-5 TRBV10-2 TRBD1 TGCGCCAGCAGCCCCGGGACAGGGACGCAGCCCCAGCATTTT CASSPGTGTQPQHF
NA TRBJ1-3 TRBV12-3/TRBV12-4 NA TGTGCCAGCAGCACGCTGTCTGGAAACACCATATATTTT CASSTLSGNTIYF
NA TRBJ1-6 TRBV5-1 NA TGCGCCAGCAGCTATAGACTTAATTCACCCCTCCACTTT CASSYRLNSPLHF
NA TRBJ2-3 TRBV7-8 TRBD2 TGTGCCAGCAGCCAGCGGGACTCGACTAGCACAGATACGCAGTATTTT CASSQRDSTSTDTQYF
NA TRBJ1-2 TRBV28 NA TGTGCCATCTCCATCGGGACTTCATACTCCTACACCTTC CAISIGTSYSYTF
NA TRBJ2-5 TRBV7-8 NA TGTGCCAGCAGCTTAGCGCTTACCCTAAGTGCGCAAGAGACCCAGTACTTC CASSLALTLSAQETQYF
NA TRBJ1-2 TRBV27 NA TGTGCCAGCAGTTTGATCGGGGATTGGGATGGCTACACCTTC CASSLIGDWDGYTF
NA TRBJ1-6 TRBV6-5 NA TGTGCCAGCAGTTACGGAGAGGGCTCCTATAATTCACCCCTCCACTTT CASSYGEGSYNSPLHF
NA TRBJ2-2 TRBV15 NA TGTGCCACCAGCAGAGTAGGGAAGACCGGGGAGCTGTTTTTT CATSRVGKTGELFF
NA TRBJ2-5 TRBV3-1/TRBV3-2 NA TGTGCCAGCAGCCAAAGAATGGTGGAGACCCAGTACTTC CASSQRMVETQYF
NA TRBJ2-2 TRBV5-6 NA TGTGCCAGCAGCTCCACAGGGCGTCGGGACACCGGGGAGCTGTTTTTT CASSSTGRRDTGELFF
few TRBJ1-5 TRBV28 NA TGTGCCAGCGAGAGGGGGTACAGCAATCAGCCCCAGCATTTT CASERGYSNQPQHF